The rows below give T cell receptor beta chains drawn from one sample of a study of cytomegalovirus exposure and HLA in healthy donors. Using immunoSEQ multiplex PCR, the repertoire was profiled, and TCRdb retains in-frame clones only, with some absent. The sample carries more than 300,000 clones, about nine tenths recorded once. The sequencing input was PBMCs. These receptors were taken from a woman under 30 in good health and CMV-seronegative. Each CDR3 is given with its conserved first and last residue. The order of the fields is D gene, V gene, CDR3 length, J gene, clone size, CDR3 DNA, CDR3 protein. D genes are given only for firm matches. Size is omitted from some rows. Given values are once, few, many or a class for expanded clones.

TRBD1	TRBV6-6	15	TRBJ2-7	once	TGTGCCAGCAGGTCTTACGGGACAGAAGCCTACGAGCAGTACTTC	CASRSYGTEAYEQYF
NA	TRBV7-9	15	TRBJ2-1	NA	TGTGCCAGCAGCCACCCCTCCAGAACCTACAATGAGCAGTTCTTC	CASSHPSRTYNEQFF
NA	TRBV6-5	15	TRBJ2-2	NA	TGTGCCAGCAGAACGGGGGCGGGAGAGACCGGGGAGCTGTTTTTT	CASRTGAGETGELFF
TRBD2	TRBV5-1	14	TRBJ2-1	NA	TGCGCCAGCTGGACTAGCGACTCCTACAATGAGCAGTTCTTC	CASWTSDSYNEQFF
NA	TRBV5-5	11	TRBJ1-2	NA	TGTGCCAGCAGCTCCGCAAGAGACTACACCTTC	CASSSARDYTF
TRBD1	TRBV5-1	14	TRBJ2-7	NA	TGCGCCAGCAGCCGGACAGGGGGCGGGTACGAGCAGTACTTC	CASSRTGGGYEQYF
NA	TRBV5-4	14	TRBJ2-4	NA	TGTGCCAGCAGCTTGGCAGGTTTCGAAAACATTCAGTACTTC	CASSLAGFENIQYF
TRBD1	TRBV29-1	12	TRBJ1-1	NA	TGCAGCGTGGGGGGACAGGGGTCTGAAGCTTTCTTT	CSVGGQGSEAFF
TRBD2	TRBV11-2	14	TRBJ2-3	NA	TGTGCCAGCAGCGTAGCGGGAGTGGCAGATACGCAGTATTTT	CASSVAGVADTQYF
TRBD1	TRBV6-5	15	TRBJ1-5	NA	TGTGCCAGCACACCCTTGACAGGGAATGATCAGCCCCAGCATTTT	CASTPLTGNDQPQHF
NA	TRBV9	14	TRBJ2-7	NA	TGTGCCAGCAGCCCCTACGGGTTGTCCTACGAGCAGTACTTC	CASSPYGLSYEQYF
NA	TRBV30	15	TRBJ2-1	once	TGTGCCTGGAGTGTAGGAGCGAGCTCCTACAATGAGCAGTTCTTC	CAWSVGASSYNEQFF
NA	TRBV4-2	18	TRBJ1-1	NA	TGTGCCAGCAGCTTGACCACCTTCGGGGGGCTCATGAACACTGAAGCTTTCTTT	CASSLTTFGGLMNTEAFF
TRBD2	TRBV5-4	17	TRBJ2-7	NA	TGTGCCAGCAGCTTGAGCTCGTCTAGCGGGATGCCCTACGAGCAGTACTTC	CASSLSSSSGMPYEQYF
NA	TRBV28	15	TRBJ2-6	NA	TGTGCCAGCAGCCGTGCAGAATCTGGGGCCAACGTCCTGACTTTC	CASSRAESGANVLTF
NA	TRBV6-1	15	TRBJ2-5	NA	TGTGCCAGCAGTGACCCCGTGGGGGGATGGGAGACCCAGTACTTC	CASSDPVGGWETQYF
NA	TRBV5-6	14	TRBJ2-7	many	TGTGCCAGCAGCCGAATGACACGTCCCTACGAGCAGTACTTC	CASSRMTRPYEQYF